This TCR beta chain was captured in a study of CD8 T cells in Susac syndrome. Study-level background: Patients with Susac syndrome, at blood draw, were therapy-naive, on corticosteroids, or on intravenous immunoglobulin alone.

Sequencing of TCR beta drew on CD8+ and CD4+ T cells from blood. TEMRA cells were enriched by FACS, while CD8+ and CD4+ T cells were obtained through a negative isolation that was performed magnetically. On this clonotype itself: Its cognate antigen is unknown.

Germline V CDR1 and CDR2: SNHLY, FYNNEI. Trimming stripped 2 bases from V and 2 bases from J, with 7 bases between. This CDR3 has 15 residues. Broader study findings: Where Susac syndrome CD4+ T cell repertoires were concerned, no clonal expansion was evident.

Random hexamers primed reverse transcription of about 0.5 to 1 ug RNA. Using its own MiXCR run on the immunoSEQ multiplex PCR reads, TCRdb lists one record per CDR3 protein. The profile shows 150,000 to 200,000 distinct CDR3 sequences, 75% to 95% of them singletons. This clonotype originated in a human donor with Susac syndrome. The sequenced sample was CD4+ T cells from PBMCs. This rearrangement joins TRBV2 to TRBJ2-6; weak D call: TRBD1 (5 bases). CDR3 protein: CASSERGTGANVLTF. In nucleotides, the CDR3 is TGTGCCAGCAGTGAAAGGGGTACTGGGGCCAACGTCCTGACTTTC.